These 32 T cell receptor beta chains originate from one sample sequenced in a study of blood T cells in healthy people across ages. Together with a sample-barcoded 5' primer, a J-beta primer mix was included in a second PCR lasting about 7 to 12 cycles. TCRdb called the 5' RACE reads again in MiXCR, with one record for every CDR3 protein. The sample includes about a million distinct CDR3 sequences, approximately 50% of them seen just once. The sequenced sample was blood. The receptors originated from a woman aged 55-70 years in good health.

This chain connects TRBV29-1 to TRBJ1-2, with a tentative D call TRBD1 (6 bases). This CDR3 contains 12 residues. Germline V gene data show CDR1 as SQVTM and CDR2 as ANQGSEA. Trimming took off 5 bases at V and 8 bases at J, with 15 bases between the two ends. The CDR3 reads CSVKAGEEGYTF. CDR3 DNA sequence: TGCAGCGTTAAGGCAGGGGAAGAGGGCTACACCTTC.

This clonotype has more than one count but fewer than ten. This chain's CDR3 is CASSFLTSGRPDTQYF. The CDR3 nucleotides are TGTGCCAGCAGTTTTTTGACTAGCGGGAGACCAGATACGCAGTATTTT. V usage is TRBV12-3 or TRBV12-4 and J usage is TRBJ2-3, with 12 bases identical to TRBD2. With V trimmed by 3 bases and J by 4 bases, 5 bases remained unmatched. The CDR3 is 16 amino acids.

This clonotype appeared once. The chain recombines TRBV28 with TRBJ2-5; D possibly corresponds to TRBD1 (6 bases). Trimming pared 6 bases from V and 11 bases from J, leaving 34 bases between. Germline CDR1 MDHEN, CDR2 SYDVKM. This CDR3 spans 18 amino acids. Here the CDR3 DNA reads TGTGCCAGCAGCCGAACACCTATGGTGGGGACACACCTCAATGAGCAGTACTTC. Translated: CASSRTPMVGTHLNEQYF.

The rearrangement links TRBV28 to TRBJ1-5; maybe TRBD1 (5 bases). The CDR3 runs to 17 residues. Germline assignment: CDR1 MDHEN and CDR2 SYDVKM. Deletions cut 4 bases from V and 0 bases from J, with 16 bases between. The CDR3 spells CASSSPGQEYSNQPQHF. Here the CDR3 DNA reads TGTGCCAGCAGTTCCCCAGGGCAGGAGTATAGCAATCAGCCCCAGCATTTT.

This clonotype was recorded once. This sequence joins TRBV28 and TRBJ2-1, with 8 bases that match TRBD2. Germline lookup yields CDR1 MDHEN and CDR2 SYDVKM. Trimming removed 3 bases from V and 6 bases from J; junction bases left unmatched: 7. This CDR3 spans 15 amino acids. The CDR3 reads CASSLPGGKLNEQFF. CDR3 in DNA: TGTGCCAGCAGTTTGCCGGGGGGGAAGCTCAATGAGCAGTTCTTC.

The rearrangement uses TRBV5-5 and TRBJ1-4, with 9 bases lining up with TRBD1. The CDR3 is 18 residues long. The trim removed 1 base at V and 0 bases at J, leaving 7 bases unmatched. CDR1 and CDR2 (germline): SGHKS, YYEKEE (reference sequence). The DNA for the CDR3 is TGTGCCAGCAGCTTGCCCTTAGGGACAGGGCCAACTAATGAAAAACTGTTTTTT. It specifies CASSLPLGTGPTNEKLFF.

The CDR3 region is CAGTPDRSVYGYTF. The CDR3 nucleotides read TGTGCCGGCACCCCGGACAGGTCGGTCTATGGCTACACCTTC. The chain has TRBV6-5 and TRBJ1-2; 7 positions match TRBD1. The junction had 13 bases not matched to a gene; V was cut back by 11 bases and J by 4 bases. Germline CDR1 is MNHEY and CDR2 is SVGAGI. The CDR3 totals 14 residues.

The J gene is TRBJ2-5, the V gene TRBV7-6, with D perhaps TRBD1 (6 bases). The DNA end is a closer match to TRBJ2-7, so the J assignment may be wrong. The CDR3 totals 13 residues. Germline CDR1 and CDR2: SGHVS and FNYEAQ. The CDR3 loop is CASSTGTSAEQYF. The CDR3 DNA reads as TGTGCCAGCAGCACCGGGACATCGGCCGAGCAGTACTTC.

The table lists this clonotype with a count of one. This chain connects TRBV28 to TRBJ1-1, with TRBD1 matching 7 bases. V gave up 5 bases and J gave up 0 bases; unmatched junction bases: 6. Germline CDR1 is MDHEN and CDR2 is SYDVKM. This CDR3 has 15 residues. The CDR3 DNA follows: TGTGCCAGCAGTACCCGGGACAGACTGAACACTGAAGCTTTCTTT. As protein: CASSTRDRLNTEAFF. Full variable domain (outside the CDR3, taken from reference TRBV28 and TRBJ1-1): DVKVTQSSRYLVKRTGEKVFLECVQDMDHENMFWYRQDPGLGLRLIYFSYDVKMKEKGDIPEGYSVSREKKERFSLILESASTNQTSMYLCASSTRDRLNTEAFFGQGTRLTVV.

The J gene is TRBJ2-1, the V gene TRBV6-1; TRBD2 aligns across 9 bases. The CDR3 has 16 residues. Germline V gene data show CDR1 as MNHNS and CDR2 as SASEGT. The J segment lost 4 bases and the V segment lost 5 bases, leaving 9 bases of the junction unmatched. Here the CDR3 DNA reads TGTGCCAGCAGTCAAAGCGCTAGCGGGACTTACAATGAGCAGTTCTTC. Translating gives CASSQSASGTYNEQFF.

The chain employs TRBV3-1 and TRBJ2-1, with 14 bases fitting TRBD2. CDR1 is LGHDT, CDR2 YNNKEL, per germline (reference sequence). V was pared by 2 bases and J by 12 bases, with 6 bases of the junction left unmatched. This CDR3 comprises 15 residues. CDR3 sequence reads: CASSQSGLAGGVQFF. CDR3 coding DNA: TGTGCCAGCAGCCAATCCGGACTAGCGGGAGGTGTGCAGTTCTTC.

This clonotype was recorded once. The chain combines TRBV28 with TRBJ2-7; 13 positions match TRBD2. The DNA end is more similar to TRBJ2-5, so the J call may be wrong. Per the germline V gene, CDR1 is MDHEN and CDR2 is SYDVKM. The CDR3 covers 17 residues. CDR3 nucleotides: TGTGCCAACAGACGTCCGGGACTAGCGGGACAGATAAAGACCCAGTACTTC. Protein product: CANRRPGLAGQIKTQYF.

In this sample, this clonotype turned up many times. The rearrangement uses TRBV7-2 and TRBJ2-7, with unresolved D. Germline assignment: CDR1 SGHTA and CDR2 FQGNSA. V was cut by 3 bases and J by 0 bases, with 9 bases left in between. The CDR3 length is 14 residues. CDR3 DNA: TGTGCCAGCAGCTTGGGCAGGTCCTCCTACGAGCAGTACTTC. Encoded protein: CASSLGRSSYEQYF.

The rearrangement links TRBV6-6 to TRBJ2-7, with D possibly TRBD2 on 6 matching bases. Germline V CDR1 and CDR2: MNHNY, SVGAGI (reference sequence). The CDR3 sequence is 13 residues long. V was shortened by 8 bases and J by 1 base, with 12 bases between the two germline ends. The CDR3: CASEPSGSYEQYF. The CDR3 DNA follows: TGTGCCAGCGAGCCAAGCGGGTCCTACGAGCAGTACTTC.

The V gene is TRBV6-2 or TRBV6-3, the J gene TRBJ2-2, with D unclear. CDR3 length equals 12 residues. The V end lost 5 bases, the J end lost 6 bases, and 7 bases lay between the germline ends. CDR1 and CDR2 from the germline V gene are MNHEY and SVGEGT. The CDR3 region is CASSRPAGELFF. In DNA form, the CDR3 reads TGTGCCAGCAGTCGACCGGCCGGGGAGCTGTTTTTT.

This clonotype appeared once. This sequence joins TRBV3-1 and TRBJ2-1, with 10 bases aligning to TRBD2. The junction had 4 bases not matched to a gene; V was cut back by 4 bases and J by 10 bases. The germline gives CDR1 LGHDT, CDR2 YNNKEL (reference sequence). The CDR3 loop spans 13 amino acids. The DNA for the CDR3 is TGTGCCAGCAGCCCCTGGGGACTAGCGGAGCAGTTCTTC. Its translation: CASSPWGLAEQFF.

This clonotype was picked up many times. The V and J genes are TRBV11-1 and TRBJ1-2; D unresolved. The CDR3 has 14 residues. The V end lost 5 bases, the J end lost 1 base, and 11 bases lay between the germline ends. The germline V gene encodes CDR1 SGHAT and CDR2 FQDESV (reference sequence). The CDR3 DNA reads TGTGCCAGCAGCCCCGGGCCGGGTAACTATGGCTACACCTTC. Residues: CASSPGPGNYGYTF.

Notes on this clonotype: This sequence may be a read error, since a much larger clone differs from it by one base. The V gene is TRBV12-3 or TRBV12-4, the J gene TRBJ2-7; TRBD1 might be the D (5 bases). The CDR3 spans 12 residues. CDR3 coding DNA: TGTGCCAGCAGTTCGACAGCTTACGGGCAGTACTTC. It codes for CASSSTAYGQYF.

The rearrangement links TRBV20-1 to TRBJ2-6; no clear D gene. In germline, CDR1 is DFQATT, CDR2 SNEGSKA (reference sequence). This CDR3 spans 14 amino acids. V lost 5 bases, J lost 4 bases, and 12 bases lay in between. The CDR3 is CSASVPTGANVLTF. The CDR3 DNA reads as TGCAGTGCTTCCGTCCCAACCGGGGCCAACGTCCTGACTTTC.

This clonotype showed up just a few times. The chain recombines TRBV25-1 with TRBJ2-5, with D perhaps TRBD1 (5 bases). Germline V gene sequence: CDR1 MGHDK, CDR2 SYGVNS. The V and J ends lost 3 bases and 3 bases respectively, with 11 bases between them. CDR3 length: 14 amino acids. The DNA for the CDR3 is TGTGCCAGCAGTGAGATAAGGGGAAAAGAGACCCAGTACTTC. It is translated as CASSEIRGKETQYF.

The gene calls are TRBV7-2 and TRBJ2-3; TRBD2 matches at 15 bases. V shed 5 bases, J shed 3 bases, and the junction held 6 bases outside the gene matches. The CDR3 is 17 amino acids. The germline CDR1 and CDR2 sequences are SGHTA and FQGNSA. CDR3 nucleotide sequence: TGTGCCAGCAGCCCCTTAGGACTAGCGGGAGGGACAGATACGCAGTATTTT. Amino acids: CASSPLGLAGGTDTQYF.

The V gene is TRBV7-2, the J gene TRBJ1-1, with D possibly being TRBD1 (6 bases). From germline, CDR1 is SGHTA and CDR2 FQGNSA. Trimming shortened V by 5 bases and J by 4 bases, and 17 bases separated the two germline ends. The CDR3 has 15 amino acids. The CDR3 sequence: CASSPRTGIITEAFF. In DNA, the CDR3 is TGTGCCAGCAGCCCTCGAACAGGGATAATCACTGAAGCTTTCTTT.

V usage is TRBV28 and J usage is TRBJ2-7; 7 bases align to TRBD2. CDR1 is MDHEN and CDR2 is SYDVKM in the germline V gene. Unmatched junction bases numbered 8, after V lost 4 bases and J lost 2 bases. The CDR3 is made up of 15 amino acids. The CDR3 DNA follows: TGTGCCAGCAGTTCCCATGGGAGCGGGACCTACGAGCAGTACTTC. This codes for CASSSHGSGTYEQYF.

This clonotype was seen a few times. At one end the junction does not follow the germline gene, possibly because of a read error. This rearrangement joins TRBV29-1 to TRBJ2-1; 9 bases fit TRBD1. The CDR3 spans 15 residues. Germline-derived CDR1 and CDR2 are SQVTM and ANQGSEA. CDR3 nucleotides: TGCAGCGTCGAAGGGACAGGGACTGGGAACAATGAGCAGTTCTTC. This codes for CSVEGTGTGNNEQFF.

The V call is TRBV7-7, the J call TRBJ2-3; weak D call: TRBD1 (5 bases). The CDR3 covers 14 residues. CDR1 and CDR2 (germline): SSHAT, FNYEAQ (reference sequence). V lost 6 bases to trimming and J lost 6 bases, with 16 bases between them. The CDR3 sequence: CASSFGSPGDTQYF. The CDR3 nucleotides are TGTGCCAGCAGTTTCGGGTCCCCAGGGGATACGCAGTATTTT.

This clonotype was detected a few times. The genes are TRBV7-2 and TRBJ2-1; TRBD2 aligns across 9 bases. CDR1 and CDR2 (germline): SGHTA, FQGNSA. This CDR3 is 16 amino acids long. With 5 bases clipped from V and 7 bases from J, the junction kept 12 bases outside the gene matches. CDR3 DNA sequence: TGTGCCAGCAGCCTACATGCGAGCGGGAGGTTTAATGAGCAGTTCTTC. This codes for CASSLHASGRFNEQFF. The complete variable domain, with remaining parts taken from reference TRBV7-2 and TRBJ2-1, reads GAGVSQSPSNKVTEKGKDVELRCDPISGHTALYWYRQSLGQGLEFLIYFQGNSAPDKSGLPSDRFSAERTGGSVSTLTIQRTQQEDSAVYLCASSLHASGRFNEQFFGPGTRLTVL.

There are a few counts of this clonotype. The chain has TRBV4-2 and TRBJ1-2; 8 bases match TRBD1. Germline V CDR1 and CDR2: LGHNA, YNFKEQ. V lost 0 bases, J lost 5 bases, and 2 bases stayed unmatched. There are 14 residues in the CDR3. The CDR3 DNA follows: TGTGCCAGCAGCCAAGACGGGACAGGTTATGGCTACACCTTC. Protein product: CASSQDGTGYGYTF.

There are many counts of this clonotype. The chain carries TRBV5-1 and TRBJ2-7; 7 bases map to TRBD1. The V gene end was trimmed by 4 bases and the J gene end by 1 base; junction bases not matched to a gene: 2. In germline, CDR1 is SGHRS, CDR2 YFSETQ. The CDR3 runs 13 residues. CDR3 in amino acids: CASSVTGSYEQYF. CDR3 nucleotide sequence: TGCGCCAGCAGCGTGACAGGGTCCTACGAGCAGTACTTC.

This clonotype has just one count. The gene calls are TRBV20-1 and TRBJ1-4; D ambiguous. The CDR3 consists of 12 residues. Germline CDR1 reads DFQATT; CDR2 reads SNEGSKA (reference sequence). V gave up 6 bases and J gave up 4 bases, with 9 bases separating them. The DNA of the CDR3 is TGCAGTGCAAGCAGATTTAATGAAAAACTGTTTTTT. This gives the protein CSASRFNEKLFF.

DNA of the CDR3: TGTGCCAGCAGTTTATGGCTCTTTTTCGGGACAGAGTTTGACAATGAGCAGTTCTTC. Protein sequence: CASSLWLFFGTEFDNEQFF. The chain recombines TRBV12-3 or TRBV12-4 with TRBJ2-1; 7 nucleotides agree with TRBD1. The CDR3 sequence is 19 residues long. V trimming: 2 bases; J trimming: 5 bases; junction bases outside the gene matches: 18.

This chain links TRBV27 with TRBJ2-7; TRBD1 matches at 8 bases. V was clipped by 6 bases and J by 7 bases; unmatched bases: 5. The CDR3 sequence is 12 residues long. The V gene's germline CDR1 is MNHEY and CDR2 SMNVEV (reference sequence). The CDR3 is CASRTGGGEQYF. The CDR3 bases are TGTGCCAGCAGAACAGGGGGTGGAGAGCAGTACTTC.

The chain links TRBV15 to TRBJ2-1; D remains ambiguous. CDR3 length: 16 residues. Trimming pared 5 bases from V and 0 bases from J, leaving 14 bases between. The germline V gene has CDR1 LNHNV and CDR2 YYDKDF (reference sequence). CDR3 sequence (DNA): TGTGCCACCAGCGCCTACTCCTCGCCCTCCTACAATGAGCAGTTCTTC. This sequence encodes CATSAYSSPSYNEQFF.